The source of this T cell receptor (beta chain) is a study of blood T cell repertoires in COVID-19. Turning to the study itself: COVID-19 samples, acute and convalescent, were from the United States, Italy and Spain. In each case, the material was cDNA or gDNA derived from T cells, B-cell-depleted T cells, or PBMCs.

The ends were cut back, 3 bases at V and 3 bases at J, with 13 bases in the middle. The CDR3 is 14 residues long. In germline, CDR1 is DFQATT, CDR2 SNEGSKA (reference sequence). Original data processing: Estimation of nucleated cell counts relied on the amplification of reference gene primers. This table comes from immunoSEQ multiplex PCR, and its TCRdb copy is limited to in-frame clones, with some not included. V, J and clone size were drawn from that table, and D and trimming were deduced from the DNA. The table has about 45,000 clones, under 85% seen once. Sequenced material: peripheral blood. The V and J genes are TRBV20-1 and TRBJ2-3, with D possibly matching TRBD2 (7 bases). The TCR sequence derives from an elderly woman with acute or convalescent COVID-19. The CDR3 DNA reads TGCAGTGCTAGTCGGGGAGGGGGTACAGATACGCAGTATTTT. It specifies CSASRGGGTDTQYF.